This T cell receptor beta chain is drawn from a study of blood T cell repertoires in COVID-19. Turning to the study itself: The samples span acute and convalescent COVID-19 from the United States, Italy and Spain. In each case, the material was cDNA or gDNA derived from T cells, B-cell-depleted T cells, or PBMCs.

Participants spanned ages about 18 to 90 years and resided in about 24 US areas. Sequencing used immunoSEQ multiplex PCR; TCRdb keeps in-frame clones, though not all of them. The sample consists of about 210,000 clones, 65% to 85% of them appearing once. This CDR3 region has 13 residues. V was cut by 0 bases and J by 13 bases, with 15 bases left in between. Germline lookup yields CDR1 SNHLY and CDR2 FYNNEI. Sequenced: PBMCs or T cells enriched from blood (not recorded which). The TCR sequence derives from a man aged 25 to 40 with acute COVID-19. The chain is built from TRBV2 and TRBJ1-2; D may be TRBD1 (5 bases). The DNA for the CDR3 is TGTGCCAGCAGTGAAGCGCCCCAGGGTACTCCCACCTTC. Protein product: CASSEAPQGTPTF.